This is a list of T cell receptor beta chains from one sample in a study of Ad26.COV2.S vaccination and SARS-CoV-2 variants. Some clones are missing from TCRdb's copy, which holds only in-frame ones; the method was immunoSEQ multiplex PCR. Of around 400,000 clones detected, approximately 92% appear once; the ten largest clones hold over 9%. The sample was peripheral blood, taken in a trial of Ad26.COV2.S vaccine versus placebo. These receptors were taken from a person between 18 and 59 years old who received the Ad26.COV2.S COVID-19 vaccine or a placebo. The CDR3 runs from the conserved cysteine through the conserved F or W. A D gene is named only where the DNA matches it firmly. Not every row has a clone size; where given, it reads once, few, many or a size class.

>TRBJ2-7|NA|TRBV28|once
TGTGCCAGCAGCCTCTATGAGGGTGGGACATACGAGCAGTACTTC
CASSLYEGGTYEQYF
>TRBJ2-1|TRBD2|TRBV5-1|NA
TGCGCCAGCAGCTTGCCAGCGGGAGCTAACAATGAGCAGTTCTTC
CASSLPAGANNEQFF
>TRBJ1-3|NA|TRBV5-6|NA
TGTGCCAGCAGCTTGGTCGGGGAGGCTGGAAACACCATATATTTT
CASSLVGEAGNTIYF
>TRBJ1-6|TRBD1|TRBV7-2|NA
TGTGCCAGCAGCTCCGGGACAGGATTTAATTCACCCCTCCACTTT
CASSSGTGFNSPLHF
>TRBJ2-3|TRBD2|TRBV5-4|NA
TGTGCCAGCAGTCATAGAGGAGCGGGAGTAAGTGATACGCAGTATTTT
CASSHRGAGVSDTQYF
>TRBJ1-5|TRBD1|TRBV7-9|NA
TGTGCCAGCAGCCAGGACAGGGGGACTCAGCCCCAGCATTTT
CASSQDRGTQPQHF
>TRBJ2-7|NA|TRBV7-9|once
TGTGCCAGCAGCTTAAAGGCTTCCGAGCAGTACTTC
CASSLKASEQYF
>TRBJ1-1|TRBD1|TRBV19|NA
TGTGCCAGTAGTTCCCGAACAGGGGTGAGGACTGAAGCTTTCTTT
CASSSRTGVRTEAFF
>TRBJ1-5|TRBD1|TRBV7-2|NA
TGTGCCAGCAGCTTATCCAGGGGGGCGTCTCAGCCCCAGCATTTT
CASSLSRGASQPQHF
>TRBJ1-2|NA|TRBV30|NA
TGTGCCTGGAGTGTTTCTGATTATGGCTACACCTTC
CAWSVSDYGYTF
>TRBJ2-3|NA|TRBV23-1|NA
TGCGCCAGCAGTCAGCCCGGTGGCAGGTGCACAGATACGCAGTATTTT
CASSQPGGRCTDTQYF
>TRBJ2-1|TRBD2|TRBV27|NA
TGTGCCAGCAGTTTGGGAGCGGGAGGATTTAATGAGCAGTTCTTC
CASSLGAGGFNEQFF
>TRBJ2-7|NA|TRBV19|NA
TGTGCCAGTAGCCCAAGTACCGGGTACGAGCAGTACTTC
CASSPSTGYEQYF
>TRBJ1-5|NA|TRBV27|NA
TGTGCCAGCAGTTTCGGGGGGAACAATCAGCCCCAGCATTTT
CASSFGGNNQPQHF
>TRBJ2-1|TRBD2|TRBV3-1/TRBV3-2|NA
TGTGCCAGCAGCCAAGGCCGGGGGGGGGTTGATGAGCAGTTCTTC
CASSQGRGGVDEQFF
>TRBJ2-3|NA|TRBV15|NA
TGTGCCACCAGCACATTTAGCCCAGATACGCAGTATTTT
CATSTFSPDTQYF
>TRBJ2-1|NA|TRBV7-3|few
TGTGCCAGCAGCTTAAGCCCGGGGGCGCCCTACAATGAGCAGTTCTTC
CASSLSPGAPYNEQFF
>TRBJ2-1|TRBD2|TRBV5-1|NA
TGCGCCAGCAGCCACGGACTAGCAGAGTACAATGAGCAGTTCTTC
CASSHGLAEYNEQFF
>TRBJ2-3|NA|TRBV7-2|NA
TGTGCCAGCAGAACAATACCATCTTCCACAGATACGCAGTATTTT
CASRTIPSSTDTQYF
>TRBJ1-5|NA|TRBV12-3/TRBV12-4|NA
TGTGCCAGCAGTTTGAGTCAGGATCAGCCCCAGCATTTT
CASSLSQDQPQHF
>TRBJ1-1|NA|TRBV19|NA
TGTGCCAGTAGTGGCCAGGGGTACACTGAAGCTTTCTTT
CASSGQGYTEAFF
>TRBJ2-7|NA|TRBV7-6|NA
TGTGCCAGCAGCTTAGTAGCTTCAAGCTACGAGCAGTACTTC
CASSLVASSYEQYF
>TRBJ2-7|NA|TRBV27|NA
TGTGCCAGCAGTTACAGCGGGCCACACTACGAGCAGTACTTC
CASSYSGPHYEQYF
>TRBJ1-1|NA|TRBV5-4|NA
TGTGCCAGCAGCTCGGGAGAGGGGAGGAACACTGAAGCTTTCTTT
CASSSGEGRNTEAFF
>TRBJ2-1|NA|TRBV6-1|NA
TGTGCCAGCAGTGAACCGGGGGTTGAGCAGTTCTTC
CASSEPGVEQFF
>TRBJ1-3|NA|TRBV7-9|NA
TGTGCCAGCAGCTTTAGTCGACCTTCTGGAAACACCATATATTTT
CASSFSRPSGNTIYF
>TRBJ1-2|TRBD1|TRBV6-2/TRBV6-3|NA
TGTGCCAGCAGTTACCCGGGACAGGGTATGGATGGCTACACCTTC
CASSYPGQGMDGYTF
>TRBJ1-3|NA|TRBV9|NA
TGTGCCAGCAGCGTAGCGGGGTACCAGAGCTCTGGAAACACCATATATTTT
CASSVAGYQSSGNTIYF
>TRBJ2-1|TRBD2|TRBV13|NA
TGTGCCAGCAGCTTAGGGGCAGCGGGACCTTACAATGAGCAGTTCTTC
CASSLGAAGPYNEQFF
>TRBJ1-2|NA|TRBV4-2|NA
TGTGCCAGCAGCTATCGACTGGACGGTGAGGGCTACACCTTC
CASSYRLDGEGYTF
>TRBJ2-5|NA|TRBV3-1/TRBV3-2|NA
TGTGCCAGCAGCCAAGTGGGACTCCTCCAAGAGACCCAGTACTTC
CASSQVGLLQETQYF
>TRBJ2-2|NA|TRBV11-2|NA
TGTGCCAGCAGCCACCAGGGCTCCGGGGAGCTGTTTTTT
CASSHQGSGELFF
>TRBJ2-7|TRBD1|TRBV29-1|NA
TGCAGCGTTGGGGACAGGGACTACGAGCAGTACTTC
CSVGDRDYEQYF
>TRBJ2-5|NA|TRBV4-3|NA
TGCGCCAGCAGCCAAGACAGCCAAGAGACCCAGTACTTC
CASSQDSQETQYF
>TRBJ2-2|NA|TRBV7-9|NA
TGTGCCAGCAGCCCGGACAGCCCCGGGGAGCTGTTTTTT
CASSPDSPGELFF
>TRBJ1-5|NA|TRBV7-2|NA
TGTGCCACAGCTTTTGCGGACCTCAATCAGCCCCAGCATTTT
CATAFADLNQPQHF
>TRBJ2-1|TRBD2|TRBV5-6|NA
TGTGCCAGCAGCCGGACTAGCCCCTACAATGAGCAGTTCTTC
CASSRTSPYNEQFF
>TRBJ1-4|TRBD1|TRBV27|NA
TGTGCCAGCAGTCCGAGGACAGGGCGCGAACCGGGGAAACTGTTTTTT
CASSPRTGREPGKLFF
>TRBJ1-5|NA|TRBV30|NA
TGTGCCTGGAGCGCTACAACCGGGGGTCAGCCCCAGCATTTT
CAWSATTGGQPQHF
>TRBJ1-5|TRBD1|TRBV7-2|NA
TGTGCCAGCAGCTTAAAACAGGGGGCGTTTCAGCCCCAGCATTTT
CASSLKQGAFQPQHF
>TRBJ2-2|TRBD1|TRBV19|NA
TGTGCCAGTAAAAGGGACAGGGCGGTCACCGGGGAGCTGTTTTTT
CASKRDRAVTGELFF